This TCR beta chain came from a study of T cell repertoires in cytomegalovirus infection (dated by TCRdb to between 2018 and 2020). A note on the overall study: Recently identified HLA-C-restricted CMV epitopes, whose presentation resists viral immunomodulation, were targeted by peptide stimulations together with well-studied HLA-B-restricted epitopes. Donor HLA type was relevant to the analysis, because carriage of CMV infection together with the matching HLA type was indicated by public TCR beta signatures.

This clonotype was counted many times. Its antigen remains undetermined. No base qualities exist here, and no much larger clone lies one base off it. Measured from the cysteine to the phenylalanine, the CDR3 is 11 residues long. Here the CDR3 DNA is all that survives: 33 bases in frame from base 1. Via the germline V gene, CDR1 is SGHTA and CDR2 FQGNSA. V gives up 5 bases and J gives up 13 bases, and the segment between their germline ends measures 14 bases. Summary of the overall study and its limitations: The ex vivo response was dominated by HLA-C-restricted CMV-specific TCR beta clonotypes, and the single most frequent clonotype in two of eight donors was supplied by these HLA-C-restricted clonotypes. Carriers of CMV infection plus the relevant HLA type were discriminated by the cumulative frequency of public TCR beta family members in the study cohort and in an independent roughly 370-donor cohort.

TCRdb lists the instrument as Illumina HiSeq 1500. TCRdb passed the public sequencing reads through fastp at Q25 and MiXCR, retaining productive beta sequences. One record per CDR3 amino acid sequence lists the most common genes and DNA. The sample table shows about 920,000 distinct CDR3 sequences, and roughly 30% are seen once. Roughly an eighth of the sample is in the top ten clones. What this sample's treatment or condition label stands for: in vitro stimulation with specific CMV peptide epitopes to enrich CMV-specific T cells. This TCR was sampled from a human donor in good health (CMV status not recorded). Some clones in this sample may be carry-over from other donors' samples. The receptor chain draws on TRBV7-2 and TRBJ1-2; a confident D gene designation cannot be given. The starting material was cultured CD8+ T cells from PBMCs, obtained from culture after CMV antigen stimulation. The DNA sequence is as follows: TGTGCCAGCAGCGCTGGGCTGGGCCCCACCTTC. The translation is CASSAGLGPTF.